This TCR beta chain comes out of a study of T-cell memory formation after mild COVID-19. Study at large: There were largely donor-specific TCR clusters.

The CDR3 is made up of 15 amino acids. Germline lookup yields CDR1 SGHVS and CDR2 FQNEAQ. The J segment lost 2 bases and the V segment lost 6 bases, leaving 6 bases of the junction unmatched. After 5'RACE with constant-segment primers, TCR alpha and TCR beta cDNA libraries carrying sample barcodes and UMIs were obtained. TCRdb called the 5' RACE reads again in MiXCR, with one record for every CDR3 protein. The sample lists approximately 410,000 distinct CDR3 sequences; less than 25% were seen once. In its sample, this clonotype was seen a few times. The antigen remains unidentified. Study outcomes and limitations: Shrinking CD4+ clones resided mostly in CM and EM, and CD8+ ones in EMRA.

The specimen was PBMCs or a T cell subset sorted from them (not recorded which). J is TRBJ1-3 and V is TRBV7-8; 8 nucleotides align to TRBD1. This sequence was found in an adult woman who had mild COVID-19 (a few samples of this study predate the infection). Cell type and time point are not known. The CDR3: CASSPRGLAGNTIYF. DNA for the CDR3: TGTGCCAGCAGTCCCAGGGGGCTGGCTGGAAACACCATATATTTT. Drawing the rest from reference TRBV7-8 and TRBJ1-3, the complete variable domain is GAGVSQSPRYKVAKRGQDVALRCDPISGHVSLFWYQQALGQGPEFLTYFQNEAQLDKSGLPSDRFFAERPEGSVSTLKIQRTQQEDSAVYLCASSPRGLAGNTIYFGEGSWLTVV.